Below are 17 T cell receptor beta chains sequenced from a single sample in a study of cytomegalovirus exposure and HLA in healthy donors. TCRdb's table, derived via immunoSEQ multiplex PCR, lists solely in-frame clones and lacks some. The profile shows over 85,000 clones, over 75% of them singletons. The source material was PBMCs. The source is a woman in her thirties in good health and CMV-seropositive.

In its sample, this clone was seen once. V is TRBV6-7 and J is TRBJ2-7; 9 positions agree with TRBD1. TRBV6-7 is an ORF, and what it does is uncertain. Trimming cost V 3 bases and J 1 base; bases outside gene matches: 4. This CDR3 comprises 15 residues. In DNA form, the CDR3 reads TGTGCCAGCAGTTATCCCGGGACAGGGTCCTACGAGCAGTACTTC. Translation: CASSYPGTGSYEQYF.

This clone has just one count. This CDR3 reads CASSGDLTGREAFF. The DNA of the CDR3 is TGCGCCAGCAGCGGGGACCTGACAGGTCGTGAAGCTTTCTTT. J is TRBJ1-1 and V is TRBV5-1, with a tentative D call TRBD1 (6 bases). V gave up 4 bases and J gave up 7 bases, with 17 bases separating them. The CDR3 consists of 14 residues. Per germline, CDR1 SGHRS and CDR2 YFSETQ.

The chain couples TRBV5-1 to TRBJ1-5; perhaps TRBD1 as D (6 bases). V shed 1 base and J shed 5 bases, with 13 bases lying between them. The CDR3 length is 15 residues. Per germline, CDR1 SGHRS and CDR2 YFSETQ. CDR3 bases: TGCGCCAGCAGCTTGTCAGGGGATCGGTATCAGCCCCAGCATTTT. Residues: CASSLSGDRYQPQHF.

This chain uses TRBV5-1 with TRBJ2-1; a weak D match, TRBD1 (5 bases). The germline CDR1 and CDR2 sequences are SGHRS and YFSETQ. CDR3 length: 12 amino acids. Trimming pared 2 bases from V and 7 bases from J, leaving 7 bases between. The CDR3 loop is CASSLPGNEQFF. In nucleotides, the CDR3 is TGCGCCAGCAGCTTACCAGGGAATGAGCAGTTCTTC.

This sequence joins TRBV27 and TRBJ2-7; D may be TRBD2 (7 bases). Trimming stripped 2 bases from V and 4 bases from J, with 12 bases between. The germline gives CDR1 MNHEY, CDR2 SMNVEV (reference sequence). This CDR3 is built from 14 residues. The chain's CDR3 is CASSLVAGAYEQYF. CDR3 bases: TGTGCCAGCAGTTTAGTGGCGGGGGCTTACGAGCAGTACTTC.

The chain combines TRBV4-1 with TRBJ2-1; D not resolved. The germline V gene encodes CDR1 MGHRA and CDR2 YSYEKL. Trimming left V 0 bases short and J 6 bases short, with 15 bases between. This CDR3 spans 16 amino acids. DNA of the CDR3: TGCGCCAGCAGCCAAGAAGGAACTCCCGGGTTCAATGAGCAGTTCTTC. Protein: CASSQEGTPGFNEQFF.

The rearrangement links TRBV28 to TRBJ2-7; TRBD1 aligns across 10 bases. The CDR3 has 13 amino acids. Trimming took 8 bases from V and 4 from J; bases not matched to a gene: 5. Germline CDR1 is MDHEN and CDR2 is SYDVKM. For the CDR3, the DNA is TGTGCCAGCCGGCCGGGACAGGGGTACGAGCAGTACTTC. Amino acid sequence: CASRPGQGYEQYF.

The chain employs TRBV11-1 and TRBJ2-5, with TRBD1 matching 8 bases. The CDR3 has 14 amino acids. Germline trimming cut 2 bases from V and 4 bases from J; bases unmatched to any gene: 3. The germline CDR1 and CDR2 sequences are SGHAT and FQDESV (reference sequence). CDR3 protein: CASSLFGQGETQYF. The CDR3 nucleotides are TGTGCCAGCAGCTTATTCGGACAGGGAGAGACCCAGTACTTC.

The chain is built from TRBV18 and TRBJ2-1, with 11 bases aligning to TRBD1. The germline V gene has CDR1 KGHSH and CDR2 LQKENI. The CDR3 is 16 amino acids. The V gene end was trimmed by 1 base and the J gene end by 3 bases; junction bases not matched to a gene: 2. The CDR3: CASSPRGTGGYNEQFF. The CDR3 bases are TGTGCCAGCTCACCACGCGGGACAGGGGGCTACAATGAGCAGTTCTTC.

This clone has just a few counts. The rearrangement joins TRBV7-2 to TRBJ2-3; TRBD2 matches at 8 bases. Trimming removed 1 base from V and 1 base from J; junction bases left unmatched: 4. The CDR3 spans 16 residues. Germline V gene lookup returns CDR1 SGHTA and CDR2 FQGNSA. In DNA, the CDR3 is TGTGCCAGCAGCTTAGGTAGCGGGGCCCGCACAGATACGCAGTATTTT. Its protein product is CASSLGSGARTDTQYF.

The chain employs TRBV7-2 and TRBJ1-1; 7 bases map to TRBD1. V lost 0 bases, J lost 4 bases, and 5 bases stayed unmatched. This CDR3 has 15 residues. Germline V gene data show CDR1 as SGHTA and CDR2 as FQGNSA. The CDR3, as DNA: TGTGCCAGCAGCTTAGCTACAGGGGCAGCCACTGAAGCTTTCTTT. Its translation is CASSLATGAATEAFF.

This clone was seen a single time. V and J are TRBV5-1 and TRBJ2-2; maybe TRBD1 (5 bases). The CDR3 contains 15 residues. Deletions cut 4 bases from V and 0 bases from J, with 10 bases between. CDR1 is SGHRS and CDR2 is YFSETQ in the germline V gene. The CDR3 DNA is TGCGCCAGCAGCGTGACAGTGTCGAACACCGGGGAGCTGTTTTTT. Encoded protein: CASSVTVSNTGELFF.

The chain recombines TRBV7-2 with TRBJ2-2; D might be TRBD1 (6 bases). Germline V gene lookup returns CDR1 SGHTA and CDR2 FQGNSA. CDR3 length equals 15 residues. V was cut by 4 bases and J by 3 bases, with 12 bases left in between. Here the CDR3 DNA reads TGTGCCAGCAGCTCCTGGGACATTTACACCGGGGAGCTGTTTTTT. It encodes CASSSWDIYTGELFF.

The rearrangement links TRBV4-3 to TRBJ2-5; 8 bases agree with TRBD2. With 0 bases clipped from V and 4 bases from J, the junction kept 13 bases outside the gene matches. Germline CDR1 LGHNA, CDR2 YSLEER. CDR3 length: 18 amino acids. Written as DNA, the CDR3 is TGCGCCAGCAGCCAAGATTGGGTAGCGGGGTATTTGGGAGAGACCCAGTACTTC. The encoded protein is CASSQDWVAGYLGETQYF.

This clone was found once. CDR3 nucleotide sequence: TGCGCCAGCAGCTCAGGGACTAGCGGGAGTGTGGAGCAGTACTTC. As protein: CASSSGTSGSVEQYF. The chain is built from TRBV5-1 and TRBJ2-7; TRBD2 matches 14 bases. CDR1 SGHRS and CDR2 YFSETQ come from the germline V gene. V lost 3 bases, J lost 7 bases, and 6 bases stayed unmatched. This CDR3 is 15 amino acids long. Full variable domain (outside the CDR3, taken from reference TRBV5-1 and TRBJ2-7): KAGVTQTPRYLIKTRGQQVTLSCSPISGHRSVSWYQQTPGQGLQFLFEYFSETQRNKGNFPGRFSGRQFSNSRSEMNVSTLELGDSALYLCASSSGTSGSVEQYFGPGTRLTVT.

DNA for the CDR3: TGTGCCTGGAGTGTATGGCCTCCTGGCTATGGCTACACCTTC. This codes for CAWSVWPPGYGYTF. The rearrangement uses TRBV30 and TRBJ1-2; D is undetermined. CDR1 is GTSNPN, CDR2 SVGIG, per germline (reference sequence). The V end lost 0 bases, the J end lost 4 bases, and 12 bases lay between the germline ends. The CDR3 covers 14 residues. The full variable domain, completed using reference TRBV30 and TRBJ1-2, is SQTIHQWPATLVQPVGSPLSLECTVEGTSNPNLYWYRQAAGRGLQLLFYSVGIGQISSEVPQNLSASRPQDRQFILSSKKLLLSDSGFYLCAWSVWPPGYGYTFGSGTRLTVV.

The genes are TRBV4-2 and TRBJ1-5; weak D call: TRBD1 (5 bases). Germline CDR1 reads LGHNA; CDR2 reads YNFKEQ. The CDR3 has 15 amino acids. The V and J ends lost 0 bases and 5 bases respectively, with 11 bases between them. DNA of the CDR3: TGTGCCAGCAGCCAAGAGGCGACAGAATATCAGCCCCAGCATTTT. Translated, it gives CASSQEATEYQPQHF.